What follows describes a single T cell receptor (beta chain). In the original processing: Scientists estimated how many nucleated cells there were by amplifying reference gene primers. Repertoires were generated with immunoSEQ multiplex PCR, while TCRdb's copy carries only in-frame clones and drops some. The DNA was the basis for D and trimming; V, J and clone size are from that table. The repertoire consists of about 260,000 clones, with 87% occurring once and the leading ten covering more than 1.3%. After removal of 0 bases from V and 0 bases from J, the junction contained 6 bases not matched to a gene. CDR1 and CDR2 from the germline V gene are LGHNA and YNFKEQ. The CDR3 loop spans 18 amino acids. The sample belongs to a study of blood T cell repertoires in COVID-19. Study details: Samples came from the United States, Italy and Spain, spanning acute and convalescent COVID-19.

Material for sequencing was peripheral blood. The rearrangement joins TRBV4-2 to TRBJ2-2, with 8 nucleotides matching TRBD2. The sequence was obtained from a woman in her thirties or forties who had recovered from COVID-19. CDR3 protein: CASSQDPSGGANTGELFF. CDR3 sequence (DNA): TGTGCCAGCAGCCAAGATCCAAGCGGGGGCGCGAACACCGGGGAGCTGTTTTTT.